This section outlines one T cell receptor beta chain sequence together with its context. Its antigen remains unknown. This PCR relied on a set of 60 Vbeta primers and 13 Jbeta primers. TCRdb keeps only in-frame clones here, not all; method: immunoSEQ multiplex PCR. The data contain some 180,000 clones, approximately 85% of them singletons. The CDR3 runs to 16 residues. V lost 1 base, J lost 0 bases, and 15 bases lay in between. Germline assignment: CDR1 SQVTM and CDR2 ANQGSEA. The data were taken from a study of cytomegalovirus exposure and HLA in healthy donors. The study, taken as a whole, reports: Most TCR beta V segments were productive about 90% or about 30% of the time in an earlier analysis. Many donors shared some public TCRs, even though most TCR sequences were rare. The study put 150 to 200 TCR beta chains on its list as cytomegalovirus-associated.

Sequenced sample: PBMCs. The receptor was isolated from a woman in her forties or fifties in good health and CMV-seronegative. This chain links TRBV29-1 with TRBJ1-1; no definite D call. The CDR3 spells CSVEGEGGSMNTEAFF. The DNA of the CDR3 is TGCAGCGTTGAAGGCGAGGGCGGCAGCATGAACACTGAAGCTTTCTTT.